This T cell receptor beta chain stems from a study of CD8+ T cells in alopecia areata. The overall study: Patients in the treated group were given tofacitinib by mouth, 5 to 10 mg twice a day.

Treatment specified: oral pan-JAK inhibitor, 5-10 mg twice daily. Trimming stripped 4 bases from V and 3 bases from J, with 13 bases between. The CDR3 loop spans 14 amino acids. CDR1 and CDR2 (germline): SGDLS, YYNGEE. RNA extraction was followed by reverse transcription into cDNA, which acted as the sequencing template. The assay was immunoSEQ multiplex PCR, and TCRdb's table has in-frame clones only and misses some. The profile covers some 200,000 clones, with about three fifths appearing a single time and roughly 1.5% taken by the ten largest. V is TRBV9 and J is TRBJ1-2, with no clear D. The sample consisted of CD4+ T cells sorted from blood, taken at week 4, from a patient treated with tofacitinib. This TCR was recovered from a human donor with alopecia areata. The CDR3 bases are TGTGCCAGCAGCCGGGGTGACATCCACTATGGCTACACCTTC. This codes for CASSRGDIHYGYTF.